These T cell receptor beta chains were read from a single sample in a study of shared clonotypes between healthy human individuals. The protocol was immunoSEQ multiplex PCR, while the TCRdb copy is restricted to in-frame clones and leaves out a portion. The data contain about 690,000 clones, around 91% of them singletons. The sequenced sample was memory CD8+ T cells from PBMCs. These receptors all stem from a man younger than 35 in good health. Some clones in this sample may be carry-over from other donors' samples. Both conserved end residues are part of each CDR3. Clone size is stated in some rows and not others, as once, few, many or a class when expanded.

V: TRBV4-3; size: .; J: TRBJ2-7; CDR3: CASSQDGRSFYEQYF
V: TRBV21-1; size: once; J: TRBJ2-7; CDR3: CASSKAPRERDYEQYF
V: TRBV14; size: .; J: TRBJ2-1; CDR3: CASSPFPSGSRDEQFF
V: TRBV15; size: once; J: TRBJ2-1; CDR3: CATSRDGGGKDEQFF
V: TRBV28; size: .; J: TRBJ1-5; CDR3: CASSIAVWRWGNQPQHF
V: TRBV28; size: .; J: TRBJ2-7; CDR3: CASSPKYEQYF
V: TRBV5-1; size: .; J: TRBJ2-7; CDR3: CASSAYRPHEQYF
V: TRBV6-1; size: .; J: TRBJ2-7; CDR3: CASSEAQGATYEQYF
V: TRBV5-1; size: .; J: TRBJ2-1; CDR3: CASSLQTSGPYNEQFF
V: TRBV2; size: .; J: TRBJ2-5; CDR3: CASHGGGRSETQYF
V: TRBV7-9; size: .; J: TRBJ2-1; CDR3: CASSPGLAGASYNEQFF
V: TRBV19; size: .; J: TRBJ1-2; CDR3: CASLPLGYTF
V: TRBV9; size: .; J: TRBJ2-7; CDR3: CASSVAQGSSYEQYF
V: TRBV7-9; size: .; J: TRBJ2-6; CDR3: CASSFGQGSSGANVLTF
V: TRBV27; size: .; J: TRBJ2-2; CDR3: CASSLPRLAGDTGELFF
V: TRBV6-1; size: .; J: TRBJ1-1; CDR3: CASSQFRTGNTEAFF
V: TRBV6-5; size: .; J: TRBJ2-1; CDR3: CASSYAAGVHNEQFF
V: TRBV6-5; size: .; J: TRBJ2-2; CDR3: CASRQLRTGGELFF
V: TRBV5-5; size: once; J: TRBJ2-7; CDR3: CASSFYGTVPPYEQYF
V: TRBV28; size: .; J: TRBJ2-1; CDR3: CASTRPSDPYYNEQFF
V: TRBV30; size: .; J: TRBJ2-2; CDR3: CAWRERITGELFF
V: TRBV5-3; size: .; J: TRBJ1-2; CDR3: CARSFQPVYGYTF
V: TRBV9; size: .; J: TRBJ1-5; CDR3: CASSVDSQPNQPQHF
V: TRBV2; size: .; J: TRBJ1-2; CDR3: CASSEAAPRPTDYGYTF
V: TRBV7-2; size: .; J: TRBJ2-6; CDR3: CASSFGWANSSGANVLTF
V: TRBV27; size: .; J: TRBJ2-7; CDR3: CASSLQTGGSYEQYF
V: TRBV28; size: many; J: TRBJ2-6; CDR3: CASRDRADVSGANVLTF
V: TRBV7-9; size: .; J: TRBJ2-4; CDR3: CASSTQAKNIQYF
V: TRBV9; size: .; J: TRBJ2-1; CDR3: CASSLGTSGEQFF